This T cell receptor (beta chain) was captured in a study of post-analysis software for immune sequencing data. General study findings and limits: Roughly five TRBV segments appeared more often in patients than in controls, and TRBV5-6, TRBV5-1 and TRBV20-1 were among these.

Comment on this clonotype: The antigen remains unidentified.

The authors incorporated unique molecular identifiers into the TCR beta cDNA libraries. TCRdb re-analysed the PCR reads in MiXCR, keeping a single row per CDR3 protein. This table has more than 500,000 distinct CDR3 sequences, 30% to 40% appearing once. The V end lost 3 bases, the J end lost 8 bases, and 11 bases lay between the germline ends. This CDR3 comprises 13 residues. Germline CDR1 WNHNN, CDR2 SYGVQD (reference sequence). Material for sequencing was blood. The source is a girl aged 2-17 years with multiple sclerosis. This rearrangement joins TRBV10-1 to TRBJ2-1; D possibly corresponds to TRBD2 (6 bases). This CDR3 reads CASSEYREDEQFF. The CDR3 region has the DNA TGCGCCAGCAGTGAATATAGGGAGGATGAGCAGTTCTTC.